This is a list of T cell receptor beta chains from one sample in a study of blood T cell dynamics during melanoma immunotherapy. Here immunoSEQ multiplex PCR was the method, and the copy in TCRdb shows in-frame clones only, minus some. Among thousands of clones listed, 92% were seen once. The sequences come from effector memory CD8+ T cells from blood, collected from a patient treated with checkpoint blockade. The receptors derive from a human donor with melanoma. Each CDR3 is given with its conserved first and last residue. The D gene is left open where the match is weak. For some rows the clone size is stated as once, few or many, or as a class when expanded; others skip it.

abundance | j_gene | d_gene | v_gene | CDR3nt | CDR3aa
NA | TRBJ2-7 | NA | TRBV4-1 | TGCGCCAGCAGCCAAGCTGGGGCCCACTCCTACGAGCAGTACTTC | CASSQAGAHSYEQYF
once | TRBJ2-3 | TRBD2 | TRBV30 | TGTGCCTGTTCGGGGGGAAGCGCAGATACGCAGTATTTT | CACSGGSADTQYF
NA | TRBJ2-3 | NA | TRBV27 | TGTGCCAGCAGTTTAATCCTGGGGACAGATACGCAGTATTTT | CASSLILGTDTQYF
NA | TRBJ2-1 | NA | TRBV11-2 | TGTGCCAGCAGCTTAGCCCTGAACAATGAGCAGTTCTTC | CASSLALNNEQFF
NA | TRBJ2-3 | NA | TRBV19 | TGTGCCAGTACGGGGGAGGCAGATACGCAGTATTTT | CASTGEADTQYF
NA | TRBJ2-7 | NA | TRBV19 | TGTGCCAGTAGTCCCCGACGGGGAACCTACGAGCAGTACTTC | CASSPRRGTYEQYF
NA | TRBJ2-7 | TRBD1 | TRBV6-1 | TGTGCCAGCAGTGCCTGGCCATTCCGGGACAGGGCCTACGAGCAGTACTTC | CASSAWPFRDRAYEQYF
NA | TRBJ2-5 | NA | TRBV27 | TGTGCCAGCAGTTTAACCCTGGGTAGGAGGGAGACCCAGTACTTC | CASSLTLGRRETQYF
NA | TRBJ2-7 | TRBD2 | TRBV9 | TGTGCCAGCAGCCCACGGGGAGGGTTCTACGAGCAGTACTTC | CASSPRGGFYEQYF
NA | TRBJ2-2 | NA | TRBV7-9 | TGTGCCAGCAGCGCCGGGACACCTACGACGAACACCGGGGAGCTGTTTTTT | CASSAGTPTTNTGELFF
NA | TRBJ1-1 | NA | TRBV14 | TGTGCCAGCAGCCAAGGAGCGGGAGATGGCGCTTTCTTT | CASSQGAGDGAFF
NA | TRBJ2-7 | NA | TRBV27 | TGTGCCAGCAGTTGGAGACAAAACTACGAGCAGTACTTC | CASSWRQNYEQYF
NA | TRBJ2-7 | TRBD2 | TRBV7-9 | TGTGCCAGCAGCGCCCCCCCTGGACTAGCGATCAGCTCCTACGAGCAGTACTTC | CASSAPPGLAISSYEQYF
NA | TRBJ2-6 | NA | TRBV27 | TGTGCCAGCAGTTTCGTCGGGAGCTCTGGGGCCAACGTCCTGACTTTC | CASSFVGSSGANVLTF
once | TRBJ2-7 | NA | TRBV27 | TGTGCCAGCAGTAGGGGAGTCCCCTACGAGCAGTACTTC | CASSRGVPYEQYF
NA | TRBJ2-2 | NA | TRBV5-4 | TGCGCCAGCAGCTTGGATTGGGGAGGCGGGGAGCTGTTTTTT | CASSLDWGGGELFF
NA | TRBJ2-1 | NA | TRBV19 | TGTGCCAGTAGTATAGGGCAGGGAGGTGAGCAGTTCTTC | CASSIGQGGEQFF
NA | TRBJ2-3 | TRBD2 | TRBV11-2 | TGTGCCAGCAGCTTAGAAGGGGCGGGAGCCCCCCCAGATACGCAGTATTTT | CASSLEGAGAPPDTQYF
NA | TRBJ2-5 | NA | TRBV28 | TGTGCCAGCAGTTACCCACATTCCCGGGACGTCGATCCCCGGGAGACCCAGTACTTC | CASSYPHSRDVDPRETQYF
NA | TRBJ1-2 | NA | TRBV5-6 | TGTGCCAGCAGCTTGCGAGGGGGAATTGGCTATGGCTACACCTTC | CASSLRGGIGYGYTF
once | TRBJ1-5 | NA | TRBV7-6 | TGTGCCAGCAGCTTGGCCAGGGTGATAGATAGCAATCAGCCCCAGCATTTT | CASSLARVIDSNQPQHF
NA | TRBJ2-3 | TRBD2 | TRBV27 | TGTGCCAGCAGTCATTCAGCGGGAGAAAGGACAGATACGCAGTATTTT | CASSHSAGERTDTQYF
NA | TRBJ1-4 | TRBD1 | TRBV7-2 | TGTGCCACCGGGGCAGGGGGCAGGACTAATGAAAAACTGTTTTTT | CATGAGGRTNEKLFF
NA | TRBJ1-1 | TRBD1 | TRBV19 | TGTGCCAGCCTCCCGGACAGGGGTCGGTGGAACACTGAAGCTTTCTTT | CASLPDRGRWNTEAFF
NA | TRBJ2-5 | NA | TRBV21-1 | TGTGCCAGCAACCAGGACAGGGGCCAAGAGACCCAGTACTTC | CASNQDRGQETQYF
NA | TRBJ2-7 | TRBD2 | TRBV7-8 | TGTGCCAGCAGCTTAGCGACTAGCGGGATGAACGAGCAGTACTTC | CASSLATSGMNEQYF
NA | TRBJ2-3 | TRBD2 | TRBV2 | TGTGCCAGCAGTGAATTTCTAGCGGGAGCCGTAGCAGATACGCAGTATTTT | CASSEFLAGAVADTQYF
NA | TRBJ2-1 | NA | TRBV6-5 | TGTGCCAGCAGTGGATTTTCGAATCGACAGGATGAGCAGTTCTTC | CASSGFSNRQDEQFF
NA | TRBJ2-7 | NA | TRBV28 | TGTGCCAGCAGTTATGGGGGAACCTACGAGCAGTACTTC | CASSYGGTYEQYF
NA | TRBJ2-2 | NA | TRBV19 | TGTGCCAGTAGCGCCTCGAACACCGGGGAGCTGTTTTTT | CASSASNTGELFF
NA | TRBJ2-7 | NA | TRBV14 | TGTGCCAGCAGGCATATAGGTGACCGCGAGCAGTACTTC | CASRHIGDREQYF
NA | TRBJ2-1 | TRBD2 | TRBV7-2 | TGTGCCAGCAGCCTTAGCGGGAGGACCTACAATGAGCAGTTCTTC | CASSLSGRTYNEQFF
NA | TRBJ2-1 | TRBD1 | TRBV9 | TGTGCCAGCAGCGCCCAAGGGACAGGTTCCTACAATGAGCAGTTCTTC | CASSAQGTGSYNEQFF
NA | TRBJ2-1 | NA | TRBV11-3 | TGTGCCAGCAGCTTATCCGAGACCTTTATTAACAATGAGCAGTTCTTC | CASSLSETFINNEQFF
NA | TRBJ2-5 | TRBD1 | TRBV27 | TGTGCCAGCAGTTCCTCGACAGGGGGGGAGGAGACCCAGTACTTC | CASSSSTGGEETQYF
NA | TRBJ2-1 | NA | TRBV27 | TGTGCCAGCACCTTTGGCAGGGGATACAATGAGCAGTTCTTC | CASTFGRGYNEQFF
NA | TRBJ2-7 | NA | TRBV7-3 | TGTGCCAGCAGCTTAGGGTCTGGACACTCCTACGAGCAGTACTTC | CASSLGSGHSYEQYF
NA | TRBJ2-5 | NA | TRBV4-3 | TGCGCCAGCAGCCAAGATCGGGCTCGGGGAGAGACCCAGTACTTC | CASSQDRARGETQYF
NA | TRBJ2-7 | NA | TRBV4-1 | TGCGCCAGCAGCCAAGGACTAGCCTACGAGCAGTACTTC | CASSQGLAYEQYF
NA | TRBJ2-3 | NA | TRBV27 | TGTGCCAGCAGTTTTGGTGGGGGCGAAGATACGCAGTATTTT | CASSFGGGEDTQYF
NA | TRBJ2-7 | NA | TRBV7-6 | TGTGCCAGCAGCTTAGGGAGATCGAACGAGCAGTACTTC | CASSLGRSNEQYF
NA | TRBJ2-3 | NA | TRBV28 | TGTGCCAGCAGTTTTTCTTCGGCTCCTAGCACAGATACGCAGTATTTT | CASSFSSAPSTDTQYF